The 5 T cell receptor beta chains below were found in one sample sequenced in a study of T cell changes during pregnancy in multiple sclerosis. Produced via immunoSEQ multiplex PCR; TCRdb's table is partial and in-frame only. The sample has tens of thousands of clones, 93% seen once. Specimen: CD8+ T cells from peripheral blood mononuclear cells, collected after pregnancy. These receptors originate from a female donor with multiple sclerosis, enrolled in a pregnancy study.

Here the CDR3 reads CASRLETSSTDTQYF. CDR3 nucleotides: TGTGCCAGCAGACTTGAAACTTCTAGCACAGATACGCAGTATTTT. The chain carries TRBV6-6 and TRBJ2-3, with D uncertain. The ends were cut back, 6 bases at V and 0 bases at J, with 13 bases in the middle. CDR1 is MNHNY and CDR2 is SVGAGI in the germline V gene (reference sequence). CDR3 length: 15 amino acids.

V usage is TRBV27 and J usage is TRBJ2-1; no firm D call. V lost 3 bases to trimming and J lost 0 bases, with 15 bases between them. From germline, CDR1 is MNHEY and CDR2 SMNVEV (reference sequence). This CDR3 is 17 amino acids long. The DNA of the CDR3 is TGTGCCAGCAGTTTCTATCCCGTAAGGAGCTCCTACAATGAGCAGTTCTTC. Its protein is CASSFYPVRSSYNEQFF.

The genes are TRBV28 and TRBJ2-4; D is uncertain. The germline V and J ends were trimmed by 2 bases and 6 bases, with 8 bases remaining between them. Germline CDR1 MDHEN, CDR2 SYDVKM. The length of the CDR3 is 13 residues. CDR3 DNA: TGTGCCAGCAGTTTAGGCACCTTAAACATTCAGTACTTC. The encoded protein is CASSLGTLNIQYF. The whole variable domain, remainder taken from reference TRBV28 and TRBJ2-4, is DVKVTQSSRYLVKRTGEKVFLECVQDMDHENMFWYRQDPGLGLRLIYFSYDVKMKEKGDIPEGYSVSREKKERFSLILESASTNQTSMYLCASSLGTLNIQYFGAGTRLSVL.

The V call is TRBV5-1, the J call TRBJ2-7; weak D call: TRBD2 (5 bases). The V end was cut by 0 bases, the J end by 0 bases, with 13 bases between. Germline assignment: CDR1 SGHRS and CDR2 YFSETQ. This CDR3 is built from 16 residues. The CDR3 reads CASSLAPGKGSYEQYF. Here the CDR3 DNA reads TGCGCCAGCAGCTTGGCACCGGGGAAGGGCTCCTACGAGCAGTACTTC.

The chain has TRBV7-3 and TRBJ2-3, with D perhaps TRBD2 (6 bases). Trimming pared 1 base from V and 4 bases from J, leaving 6 bases between. Per germline, CDR1 SGHTA and CDR2 FQGTGA. This CDR3 is built from 13 residues. This CDR3 reads CASSLRGADTQYF. The CDR3 coding sequence is TGTGCCAGCAGCTTAAGGGGGGCAGATACGCAGTATTTT.